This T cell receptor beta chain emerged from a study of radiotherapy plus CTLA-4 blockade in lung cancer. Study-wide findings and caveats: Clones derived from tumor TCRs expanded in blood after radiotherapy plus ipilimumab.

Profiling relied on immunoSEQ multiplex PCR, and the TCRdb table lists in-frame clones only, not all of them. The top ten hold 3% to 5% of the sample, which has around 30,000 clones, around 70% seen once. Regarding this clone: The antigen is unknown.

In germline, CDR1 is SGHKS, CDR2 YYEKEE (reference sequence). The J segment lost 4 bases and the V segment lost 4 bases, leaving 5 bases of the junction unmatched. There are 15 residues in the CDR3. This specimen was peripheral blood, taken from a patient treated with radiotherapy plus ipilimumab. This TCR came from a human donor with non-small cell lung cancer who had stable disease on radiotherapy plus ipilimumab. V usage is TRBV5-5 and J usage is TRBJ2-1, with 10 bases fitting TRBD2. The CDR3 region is CASSIRLAGYNEQFF. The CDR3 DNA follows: TGTGCCAGCAGCATCCGACTAGCGGGTTACAATGAGCAGTTCTTC.